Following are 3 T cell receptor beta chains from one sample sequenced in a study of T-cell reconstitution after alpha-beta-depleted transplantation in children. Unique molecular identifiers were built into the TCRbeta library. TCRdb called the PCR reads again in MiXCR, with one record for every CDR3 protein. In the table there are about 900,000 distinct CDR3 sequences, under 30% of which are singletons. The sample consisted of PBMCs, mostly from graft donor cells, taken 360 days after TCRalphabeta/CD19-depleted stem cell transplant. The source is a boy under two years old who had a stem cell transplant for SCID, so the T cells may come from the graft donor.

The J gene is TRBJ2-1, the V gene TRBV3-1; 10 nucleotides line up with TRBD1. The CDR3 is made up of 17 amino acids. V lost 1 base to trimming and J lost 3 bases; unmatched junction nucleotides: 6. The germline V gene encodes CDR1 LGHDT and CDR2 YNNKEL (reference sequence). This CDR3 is CASSQAPGTGVYNEQFF. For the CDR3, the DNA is TGTGCCAGCAGCCAAGCGCCCGGGACAGGGGTCTACAATGAGCAGTTCTTC.

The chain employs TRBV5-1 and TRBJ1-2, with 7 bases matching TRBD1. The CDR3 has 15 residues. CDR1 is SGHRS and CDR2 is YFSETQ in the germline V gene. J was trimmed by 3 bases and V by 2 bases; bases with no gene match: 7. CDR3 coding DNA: TGCGCCAGCAGCTTCGTAGACAGGGTGGACTATGGCTACACCTTC. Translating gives CASSFVDRVDYGYTF.

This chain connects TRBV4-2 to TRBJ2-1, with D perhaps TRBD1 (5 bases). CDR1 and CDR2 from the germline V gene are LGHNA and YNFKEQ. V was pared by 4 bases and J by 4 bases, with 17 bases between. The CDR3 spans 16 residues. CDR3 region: CASSPRTLVGYNEQFF. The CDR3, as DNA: TGTGCCAGCAGCCCTCGGACACTCGTTGGATACAATGAGCAGTTCTTC.